The 8 T cell receptor beta chains listed next were all sequenced from one sample in a study of T-cell reconstitution after alpha-beta-depleted transplantation in children. The TCRbeta library incorporated unique molecular identifiers. TCRdb itself ran the PCR reads through MiXCR, one entry per CDR3 protein. The sample carries a few hundred thousand distinct CDR3 sequences, 9% to 12% recorded once. Material: PBMCs from the stem cell graft donor, obtained from the stem cell graft. Receptor source: a human donor who donated a stem cell graft to a child with acute lymphoblastic leukemia.

The J gene is TRBJ2-5, the V gene TRBV15, with a weak D call TRBD2 (5 bases). The CDR3 length is 15 residues. Trimming removed 0 bases at V and 5 bases at J, with 13 bases between. Germline-derived CDR1 and CDR2 are LNHNV and YYDKDF (reference sequence). The CDR3 DNA follows: TGTGCCACCAGCAGAGATCCGGGAAGGAGGGAGACCCAGTACTTC. Translation gives CATSRDPGRRETQYF.

This clonotype showed up just a few times. The chain combines TRBV3-1 with TRBJ2-2, with D hard to call. The CDR3 extends over 15 amino acids. V lost 1 base and J lost 4, with 10 bases in between. Germline V gene lookup returns CDR1 LGHDT and CDR2 YNNKEL (reference sequence). This CDR3 reads CASSQGSQPTGELFF. The CDR3 DNA reads as TGTGCCAGCAGCCAAGGGTCGCAGCCCACCGGGGAGCTGTTTTTT.

This clonotype occurred a few times. This sequence joins TRBV6-5 and TRBJ1-3; tentatively, D is TRBD1 (6 bases). The V and J ends lost 8 bases and 7 bases respectively, with 12 bases between them. This CDR3 has 12 amino acids. Germline loops: CDR1 MNHEY, CDR2 SVGAGI. The CDR3 is CASESDRNTIYF. As DNA, the CDR3 is TGTGCCAGCGAGAGTGACAGGAACACCATATATTTT.

This clonotype has just a few counts. The chain recombines TRBV7-2 with TRBJ2-5; 7 bases fit TRBD1. The CDR3 spans 17 residues. V gave up 1 base and J gave up 1 base; unmatched junction bases: 9. Germline values: CDR1 SGHTA, CDR2 FQGNSA. The CDR3 nucleotides are TGTGCCAGCAGCTTAGGGCTTACGGCAGGGGGCCAAGAGACCCAGTACTTC. This gives the protein CASSLGLTAGGQETQYF.

The sample holds a few counts of this clonotype. The chain has TRBV7-2 and TRBJ1-1; TRBD1 aligns across 10 bases. This CDR3 spans 14 amino acids. With V trimmed by 3 bases and J by 8 bases, 6 bases remained unmatched. Germline lookup yields CDR1 SGHTA and CDR2 FQGNSA. The CDR3 DNA reads as TGTGCCAGCAGCTTTTCGACAGGGGGCAAGGAAGCTTTCTTT. Its translation is CASSFSTGGKEAFF.

V is TRBV7-2 and J is TRBJ2-7; D is perhaps TRBD1 or TRBD2 (5 bases each). Looked up from germline, CDR1 is SGHTA and CDR2 is FQGNSA. V dropped 7 bases and J dropped 2 bases, with 21 bases sitting between them. This CDR3 has 16 amino acids. CDR3 sequence reads: CASTSQTWGSAYEQYF. As DNA, the CDR3 is TGTGCCAGCACCTCCCAGACATGGGGGAGCGCCTACGAGCAGTACTTC.

The J gene is TRBJ2-7, the V gene TRBV27; 7 nucleotides line up with TRBD2. Germline V gives CDR1 MNHEY, CDR2 SMNVEV (reference sequence). Germline trimming cut 8 bases from V and 2 bases from J; bases unmatched to any gene: 3. The CDR3 totals 12 residues. The CDR3 protein is CASGRAPYEQYF. The CDR3 DNA is TGTGCCAGCGGGAGGGCCCCCTACGAGCAGTACTTC.

The V gene is TRBV4-1, the J gene TRBJ2-2; TRBD2 matches 8 bases. This CDR3 is 16 amino acids long. Germline lookup yields CDR1 MGHRA and CDR2 YSYEKL. The ends lost 5 bases at V and 5 bases at J; junction bases unmatched: 10. CDR3 sequence reads: CASSTAGTRGTGELFF. The CDR3 coding sequence is TGCGCCAGCAGCACAGCCGGGACTAGGGGGACCGGGGAGCTGTTTTTT.